These 17 T cell receptor beta chains were sequenced from one sample in a study of control samples from healthy donors and cancer patients. The table came from immunoSEQ multiplex PCR; TCRdb's copy has only in-frame clones and leaves some out. The profile shows around 180,000 clones, around 90% of them singletons. Sequencing was done on a sample of blood. The receptors were gathered from a woman aged 25 to 39 in good health.

The genes are TRBV5-8 and TRBJ1-1, with 10 bases aligning to TRBD1. Germline loops: CDR1 SGHTS, CDR2 YDEGEE. Germline trimming cut 4 bases from V and 10 bases from J; bases unmatched to any gene: 4. The length of the CDR3 is 12 residues. The DNA of the CDR3 is TGTGCCAGCAGCCCCCGGGACAGGGGAGCTTTCTTT. This codes for CASSPRDRGAFF. The whole variable domain, filled in from reference TRBV5-8 and TRBJ1-1, reads EAGVTQSPTHLIKTRGQQATLRCSPISGHTSVYWYQQALGLGLQFLLWYDEGEERNRGNFPPRFSGRQFPNYSSELNVNALELEDSALYLCASSPRDRGAFFGQGTRLTVV.

This chain connects TRBV6-5 to TRBJ2-3; 13 positions match TRBD2. The J segment lost 7 bases and the V segment lost 5 bases, leaving 6 bases of the junction unmatched. CDR1 and CDR2 from the germline V gene are MNHEY and SVGAGI. The CDR3 covers 15 residues. CDR3 coding DNA: TGTGCCAGCAGTCCTTGGACTAGCGGGAGCAATACGCAGTATTTT. Translated: CASSPWTSGSNTQYF.

Here the CDR3 reads CASSPQGNSPLHF. Written as DNA, the CDR3 is TGCGCCAGCAGCCCCCAGGGAAATTCACCCCTCCACTTT. The V call is TRBV4-1, the J call TRBJ1-6, with D perhaps TRBD1 (5 bases). The germline CDR1 and CDR2 sequences are MGHRA and YSYEKL. This CDR3 is built from 13 residues. The V end was cut by 4 bases, the J end by 7 bases, with 8 bases between.

This rearrangement joins TRBV5-1 to TRBJ2-5; D not certain. V was trimmed by 4 bases and J by 4 bases, leaving 11 bases between them. Germline CDR1 and CDR2: SGHRS and YFSETQ. The length of the CDR3 is 13 residues. In DNA, the CDR3 is TGCGCCAGCAGCCCCCAAGGAAGAGAGACCCAGTACTTC. It is translated as CASSPQGRETQYF. Variable domain in full (rest from reference TRBV5-1 and TRBJ2-5): KAGVTQTPRYLIKTRGQQVTLSCSPISGHRSVSWYQQTPGQGLQFLFEYFSETQRNKGNFPGRFSGRQFSNSRSEMNVSTLELGDSALYLCASSPQGRETQYFGPGTRLLVL.

The chain employs TRBV12-3 or TRBV12-4 and TRBJ1-5, with TRBD1 matching 8 bases. CDR3 length: 12 residues. V lost 6 bases, J lost 11 bases, and 6 bases stayed unmatched. The CDR3 DNA reads TGTGCCAGCAGCTGGACAGGGACCACCCAGCATTTT. This codes for CASSWTGTTQHF.

The DNA of the CDR3 is TGTGCCTGGAACAGGGGAGTAGGTCATGGAAACATTCAGTACTTC. This translates into CAWNRGVGHGNIQYF. The V call is TRBV30, the J call TRBJ2-4; 7 bases fit TRBD1. The J segment lost 6 bases and the V segment lost 4 bases, leaving 12 bases of the junction unmatched. The V gene's germline CDR1 is GTSNPN and CDR2 SVGIG (reference sequence). The CDR3 is made up of 15 amino acids.

This clone was seen a few times. V is TRBV3-1 (or the pseudogene TRBV3-2) and J is TRBJ2-3; 9 bases map to TRBD2. CDR3 size: 17 residues. V shed 4 bases, J shed 1 base, and the junction held 9 bases outside the gene matches. Germline V CDR1 and CDR2: LGHDT, YNNKEL (reference sequence). The DNA of the CDR3 is TGTGCCAGCAGCCCTCGCGGGACTAGCAGTGGCACAGATACGCAGTATTTT. Encoded protein: CASSPRGTSSGTDTQYF.

The chain carries TRBV11-2 and TRBJ2-3; D may be TRBD1 (5 bases). The V end lost 6 bases, the J end lost 1 base, and 14 bases lay between the germline ends. Germline values: CDR1 SGHAT, CDR2 FQNNGV. The CDR3 runs to 15 residues. Written as DNA, the CDR3 is TGTGCCAGCAGACTTAGGGGCGCACGCACAGATACGCAGTATTTT. Protein product: CASRLRGARTDTQYF.

The chain joins TRBV10-3 to TRBJ2-1; 9 bases line up with TRBD2. This CDR3 contains 14 residues. Trimming took 8 bases from V and 7 from J; bases not matched to a gene: 9. From germline, CDR1 is ENHRY and CDR2 SYGVKD. CDR3: CAIGETSGFNEQFF. The CDR3 coding sequence is TGTGCCATCGGGGAAACTAGCGGGTTTAATGAGCAGTTCTTC.

As regards this clone: Distinct nucleotide sequences in the sample also encode this CDR3. J is TRBJ1-1 and V is TRBV3-1 (or the pseudogene TRBV3-2); D gene ambiguous. Germline V CDR1 and CDR2: LGHDT, YNNKEL (reference sequence). CDR3 size: 11 residues. Trimming took off 3 bases at V and 4 bases at J, with 3 bases between the two ends. CDR3 sequence reads: CASSQGTEAFF. The CDR3 DNA sequence: TGTGCCAGCAGCCAGGGCACTGAAGCTTTCTTT.

The V and J genes are TRBV28 and TRBJ2-2, with D unclear. This CDR3 region has 12 residues. V dropped 6 bases and J dropped 3 bases, with 5 bases sitting between them. In germline, CDR1 is MDHEN, CDR2 SYDVKM. In DNA, the CDR3 is TGTGCCAGCAGAAAATACACCGGGGAGCTGTTTTTT. It translates to CASRKYTGELFF.

This clone was seen just once. V and J are TRBV28 and TRBJ1-2; D is ambiguous. Germline V gene data show CDR1 as MDHEN and CDR2 as SYDVKM. The CDR3 has 14 residues. V gave up 7 bases and J gave up 2 bases, with 14 bases separating them. In DNA, the CDR3 is TGTGCCAGCAATGGGGTCTTTACGAACTATGGCTACACCTTC. This encodes CASNGVFTNYGYTF.

The V call is TRBV11-3, the J call TRBJ2-2, with D unresolved. Germline CDR1 reads SGHNT; CDR2 reads YENEEA. Between the trimmed V and J ends, which lost 3 bases and 4 bases, there was a span of 3 bases. This CDR3 has 12 residues. The CDR3 DNA reads as TGTGCCAGCAGCTTCCCCACCGGGGAGCTGTTTTTT. This gives the protein CASSFPTGELFF.

V is TRBV4-1 and J is TRBJ2-5; 8 positions match TRBD2. Germline loops: CDR1 MGHRA, CDR2 YSYEKL. The CDR3 extends over 18 amino acids. V was clipped by 3 bases and J by 1 base; unmatched bases: 13. CDR3 in DNA: TGCGCCAGCAGCCATAGCGGTCGAGAACTAGCGGTCCAAGAGACCCAGTACTTC. It is translated as CASSHSGRELAVQETQYF.

The V and J genes are TRBV19 and TRBJ2-2; no clear D. The germline gives CDR1 LNHDA, CDR2 SQIVND (reference sequence). Trimming cost V 2 bases and J 2 bases, with 6 bases left between them. The CDR3 contains 14 residues. The CDR3 nucleotides are TGTGCCAGTAGTATAACAGACAACACCGGGGAGCTGTTTTTT. This codes for CASSITDNTGELFF. Based on the CDR3 plus reference TRBV19 and TRBJ2-2, the full variable domain is DGGITQSPKYLFRKEGQNVTLSCEQNLNHDAMYWYRQDPGQGLRLIYYSQIVNDFQKGDIAEGYSVSREKKESFPLTVTSAQKNPTAFYLCASSITDNTGELFFGEGSRLTVL.

The V call is TRBV28, the J call TRBJ1-2; possible D gene TRBD1, 6 bases. The germline CDR1 and CDR2 sequences are MDHEN and SYDVKM. This CDR3 is built from 14 residues. Trimming cost V 2 bases and J 7 bases, with 14 bases left between them. The CDR3 protein is CASSLNGGAIGYTF. In DNA, the CDR3 is TGTGCCAGCAGTTTAAACGGGGGCGCGATTGGCTACACCTTC.

The chain is built from TRBV5-6 and TRBJ1-1; D is undetermined. The CDR3 has 12 residues. Trimming took off 1 base at V and 7 bases at J, with 8 bases between the two ends. Germline CDR1 reads SGHDT; CDR2 reads YYEEEE. In DNA form, the CDR3 reads TGTGCCAGCAGCTTGAGTGTCGGTGAAGCTTTCTTT. It is translated as CASSLSVGEAFF.